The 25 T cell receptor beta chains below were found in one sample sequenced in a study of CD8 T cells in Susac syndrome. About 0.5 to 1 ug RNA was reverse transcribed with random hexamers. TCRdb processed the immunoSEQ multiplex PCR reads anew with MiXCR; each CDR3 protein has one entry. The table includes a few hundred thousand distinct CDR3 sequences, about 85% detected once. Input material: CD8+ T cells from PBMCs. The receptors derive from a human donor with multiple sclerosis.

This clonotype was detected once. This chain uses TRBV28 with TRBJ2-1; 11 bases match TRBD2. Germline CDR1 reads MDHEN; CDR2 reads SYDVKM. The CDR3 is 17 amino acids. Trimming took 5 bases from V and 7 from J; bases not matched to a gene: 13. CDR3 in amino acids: CASSTRLAGHRGNEQFF. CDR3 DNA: TGTGCCAGCAGTACCCGACTAGCGGGGCACCGGGGGAATGAGCAGTTCTTC.

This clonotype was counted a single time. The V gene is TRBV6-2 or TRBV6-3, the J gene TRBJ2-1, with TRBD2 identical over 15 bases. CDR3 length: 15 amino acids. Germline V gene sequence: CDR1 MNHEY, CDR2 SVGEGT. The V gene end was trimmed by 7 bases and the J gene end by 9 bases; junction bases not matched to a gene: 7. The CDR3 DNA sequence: TGTGCCAGCACCTTCGGACTAGCGGGAGGGATTGAGCAGTTCTTC. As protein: CASTFGLAGGIEQFF.

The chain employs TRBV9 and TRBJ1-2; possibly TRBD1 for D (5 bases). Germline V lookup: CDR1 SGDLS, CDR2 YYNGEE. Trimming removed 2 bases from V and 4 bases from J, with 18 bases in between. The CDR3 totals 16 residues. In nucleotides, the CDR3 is TGTGCCAGCAGCGTGGGGCAGAGCCCTGTTAGCTATGGCTACACCTTC. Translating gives CASSVGQSPVSYGYTF.

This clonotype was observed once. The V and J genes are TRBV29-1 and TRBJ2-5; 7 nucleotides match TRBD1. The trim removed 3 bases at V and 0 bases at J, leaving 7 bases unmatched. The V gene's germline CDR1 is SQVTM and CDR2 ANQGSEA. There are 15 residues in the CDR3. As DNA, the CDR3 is TGCAGCGTTGATAGGGACAGATCCTACCAAGAGACCCAGTACTTC. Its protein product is CSVDRDRSYQETQYF.

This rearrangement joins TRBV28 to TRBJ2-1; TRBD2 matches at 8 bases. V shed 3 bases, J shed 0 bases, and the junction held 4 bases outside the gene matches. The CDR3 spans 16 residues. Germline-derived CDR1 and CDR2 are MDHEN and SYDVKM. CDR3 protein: CASSFPTSGSYNEQFF. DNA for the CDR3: TGTGCCAGCAGTTTCCCTACTAGCGGCTCCTACAATGAGCAGTTCTTC.

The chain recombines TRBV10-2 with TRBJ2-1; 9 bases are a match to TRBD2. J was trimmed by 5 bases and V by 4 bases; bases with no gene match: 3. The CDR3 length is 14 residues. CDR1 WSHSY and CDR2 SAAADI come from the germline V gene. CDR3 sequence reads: CASSGTSANNEQFF. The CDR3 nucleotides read TGCGCCAGCAGTGGGACTAGCGCCAACAATGAGCAGTTCTTC.

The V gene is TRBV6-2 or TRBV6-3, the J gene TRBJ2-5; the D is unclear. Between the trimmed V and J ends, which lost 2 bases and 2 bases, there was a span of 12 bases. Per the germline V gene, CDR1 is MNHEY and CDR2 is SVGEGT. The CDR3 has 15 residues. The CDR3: CASSYHTGPQETQYF. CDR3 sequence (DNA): TGTGCCAGCAGTTACCACACCGGGCCGCAAGAGACCCAGTACTTC.

The CDR3 sequence: CATSKERTTSYEQYF. The CDR3 DNA reads TGTGCCACCAGCAAAGAGCGGACGACCTCCTACGAGCAGTACTTC. The chain recombines TRBV15 with TRBJ2-7, with D perhaps matching TRBD2 (5 bases). The CDR3 contains 15 residues. Trimming removed 4 bases from V and 0 bases from J, with 13 bases in between. CDR1 and CDR2 from the germline V gene are LNHNV and YYDKDF (reference sequence).

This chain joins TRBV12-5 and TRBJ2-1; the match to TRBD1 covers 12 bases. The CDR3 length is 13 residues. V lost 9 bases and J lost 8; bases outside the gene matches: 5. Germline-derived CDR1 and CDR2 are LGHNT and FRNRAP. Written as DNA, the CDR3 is TGTGCTAGCCGGGACAGGGGGCCCGATGAGCAGTTCTTC. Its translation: CASRDRGPDEQFF.

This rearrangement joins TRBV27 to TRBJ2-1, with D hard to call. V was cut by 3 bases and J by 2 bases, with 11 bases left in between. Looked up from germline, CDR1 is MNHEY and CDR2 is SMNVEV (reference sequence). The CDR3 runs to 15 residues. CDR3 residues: CASSFGPPAYNEQFF. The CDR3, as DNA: TGTGCCAGCAGTTTTGGGCCCCCCGCCTACAATGAGCAGTTCTTC.

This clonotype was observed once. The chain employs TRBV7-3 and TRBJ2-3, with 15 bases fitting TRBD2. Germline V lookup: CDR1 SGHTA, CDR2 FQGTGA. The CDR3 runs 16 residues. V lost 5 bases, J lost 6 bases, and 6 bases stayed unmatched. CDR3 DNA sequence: TGTGCCAGCAGCACCGGGACTAGCGGGAGGTGGGATACGCAGTATTTT. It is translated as CASSTGTSGRWDTQYF. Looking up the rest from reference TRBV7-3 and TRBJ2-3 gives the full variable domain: GAGVSQTPSNKVTEKGKYVELRCDPISGHTALYWYRQSLGQGPEFLIYFQGTGAADDSGLPNDRFFAVRPEGSVSTLKIQRTERGDSAVYLCASSTGTSGRWDTQYFGPGTRLTVL.

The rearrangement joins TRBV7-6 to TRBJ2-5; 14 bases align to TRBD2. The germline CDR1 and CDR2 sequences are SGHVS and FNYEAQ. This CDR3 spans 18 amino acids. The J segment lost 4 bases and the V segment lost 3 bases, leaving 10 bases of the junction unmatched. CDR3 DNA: TGTGCCAGCAGCTTTGGGACCGGGACTAGCGGGAGATTAGAGACCCAGTACTTC. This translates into CASSFGTGTSGRLETQYF.

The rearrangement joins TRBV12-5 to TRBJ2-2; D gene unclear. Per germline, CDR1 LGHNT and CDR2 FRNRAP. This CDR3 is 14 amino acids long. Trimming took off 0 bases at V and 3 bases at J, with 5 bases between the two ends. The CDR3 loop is CASGLVRDTGELFF. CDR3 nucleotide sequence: TGTGCTAGTGGTTTGGTACGGGACACCGGGGAGCTGTTTTTT.

The CDR3 region is CASSRRWGDSYNSPLHF. The CDR3 nucleotides read TGTGCCAGCAGCCGACGATGGGGGGACTCCTATAATTCACCCCTCCACTTT. V gene TRBV3-1 combines with J gene TRBJ1-6; tentatively, D is TRBD1 (5 bases). CDR1 and CDR2 from the germline V gene are LGHDT and YNNKEL (reference sequence). The CDR3 contains 17 residues. The ends were cut back, 4 bases at V and 0 bases at J, with 13 bases in the middle.

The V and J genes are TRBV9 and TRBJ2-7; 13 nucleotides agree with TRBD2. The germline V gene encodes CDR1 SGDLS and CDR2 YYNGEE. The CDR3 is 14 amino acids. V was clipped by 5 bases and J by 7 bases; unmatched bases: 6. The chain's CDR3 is CASSTSGRAKEQYF. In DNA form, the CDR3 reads TGTGCCAGCAGTACTAGCGGGAGGGCTAAGGAGCAGTACTTC.

CDR3: CASSLGTGGWGYTF. In DNA form, the CDR3 reads TGTGCCAGCAGTTTGGGGACGGGGGGCTGGGGCTACACCTTC. This chain uses TRBV27 with TRBJ1-2, with D perhaps matching TRBD1 (6 bases). Germline loops: CDR1 MNHEY, CDR2 SMNVEV (reference sequence). The CDR3 has 14 residues. V lost 3 bases and J 8 bases, leaving 16 bases between the germline ends.

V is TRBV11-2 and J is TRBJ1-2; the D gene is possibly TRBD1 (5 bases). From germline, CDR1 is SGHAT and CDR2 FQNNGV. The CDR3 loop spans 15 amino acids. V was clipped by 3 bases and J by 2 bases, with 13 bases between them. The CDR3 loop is CASSFEAGRNYGYTF. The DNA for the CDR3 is TGTGCCAGCAGCTTTGAGGCAGGGCGAAACTATGGCTACACCTTC.

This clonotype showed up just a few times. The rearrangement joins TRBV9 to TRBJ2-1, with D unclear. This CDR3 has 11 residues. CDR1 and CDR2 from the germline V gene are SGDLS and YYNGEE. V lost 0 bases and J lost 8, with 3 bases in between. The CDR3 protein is CASSVDHEQFF. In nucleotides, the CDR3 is TGTGCCAGCAGCGTAGACCATGAGCAGTTCTTC.

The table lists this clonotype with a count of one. The CDR3 nucleotides read TGTGCCAGCAGTTATTTGGGGGTAAATTCACCCCTCCACTTT. This codes for CASSYLGVNSPLHF. The chain carries TRBV6-6 and TRBJ1-6; TRBD1 is a possible D gene (5 bases). V dropped 3 bases and J dropped 7 bases, with 10 bases sitting between them. The V gene's germline CDR1 is MNHNY and CDR2 SVGAGI (reference sequence). CDR3 length: 14 residues.

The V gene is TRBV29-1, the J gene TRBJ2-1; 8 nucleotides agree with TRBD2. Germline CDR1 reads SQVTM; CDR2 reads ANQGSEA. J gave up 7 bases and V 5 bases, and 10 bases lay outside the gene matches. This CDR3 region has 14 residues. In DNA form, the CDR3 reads TGCAGCGTTTCCCCCGGGACTAGTCCAAATGAGCAGTTCTTC. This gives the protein CSVSPGTSPNEQFF.

The CDR3 DNA reads TGTGCCAGCAGCCATTCGGGGATCCACAATGAGCAGTTCTTC. Residues: CASSHSGIHNEQFF. The chain joins TRBV14 to TRBJ2-1; a weak D match, TRBD2 (5 bases). This CDR3 spans 14 amino acids. Trimming pared 3 bases from V and 5 bases from J, leaving 11 bases between. The germline CDR1 and CDR2 sequences are SGHDN and FVKESK.

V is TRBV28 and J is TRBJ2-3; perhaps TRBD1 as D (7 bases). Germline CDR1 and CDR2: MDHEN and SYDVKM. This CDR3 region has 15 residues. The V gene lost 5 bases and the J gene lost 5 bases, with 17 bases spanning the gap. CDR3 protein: CASSLEGAYGDTQYF. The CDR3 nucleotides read TGTGCCAGCAGTCTGGAGGGGGCTTACGGAGATACGCAGTATTTT.

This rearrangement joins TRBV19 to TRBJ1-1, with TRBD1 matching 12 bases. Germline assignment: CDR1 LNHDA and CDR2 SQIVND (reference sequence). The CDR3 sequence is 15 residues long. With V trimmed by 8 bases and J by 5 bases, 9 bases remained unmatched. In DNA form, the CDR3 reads TGTGCCAGTCAAGGGACAGGGGGCGTCGGTACTGAAGCTTTCTTT. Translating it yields CASQGTGGVGTEAFF.

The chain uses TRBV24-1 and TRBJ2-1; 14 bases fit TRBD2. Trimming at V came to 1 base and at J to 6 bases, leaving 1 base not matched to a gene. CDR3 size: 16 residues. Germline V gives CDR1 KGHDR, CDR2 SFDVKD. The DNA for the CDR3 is TGTGCCACCAGTGATTTAGGACTAGCGGGAGGCAATGAGCAGTTCTTC. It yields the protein CATSDLGLAGGNEQFF.

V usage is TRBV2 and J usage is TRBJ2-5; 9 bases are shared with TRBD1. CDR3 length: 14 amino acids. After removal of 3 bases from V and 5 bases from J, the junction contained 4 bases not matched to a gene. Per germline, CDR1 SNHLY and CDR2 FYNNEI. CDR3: CASSDWTGEETQYF. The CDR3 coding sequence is TGTGCCAGCAGTGATTGGACAGGGGAGGAGACCCAGTACTTC.